The T cell receptor (beta chain) described here comes from a study of shared clonotypes between healthy human individuals. The study's findings and limits: Naive subsets usually exceeded memory subsets in estimated richness. Sequencing depth was a factor that was expected to affect clonotype sharing among donors.

Concerning this clone: The antigen is undetermined.

Some clones are missing from TCRdb's copy, which holds only in-frame ones; the method was immunoSEQ multiplex PCR. This table holds some 580,000 clones, 95% to 98% found once. Terminally differentiated effector memory CD45RA+ cells were left out of the naive CD8 fraction, which was CD45RO-negative and positively selected for CCR7. Per the germline V gene, CDR1 is MNHNS and CDR2 is SASEGT. This CDR3 contains 12 residues. Trimming took off 8 bases at V and 8 bases at J, with 15 bases between the two ends. The sample comprised naive CD8+ T cells sorted from blood. This TCR derives from a man between 25 and 39 years old in good health. The J gene is TRBJ1-2, the V gene TRBV6-1; a weak D match, TRBD1 (5 bases). CDR3 sequence reads: CASHQAGSGYTF. Here the CDR3 DNA reads TGTGCCAGCCACCAGGCAGGGTCGGGCTACACCTTC.